Following are 15 T cell receptor beta chains from one sample sequenced in a study of spatial heterogeneity in lung cancer. TCRdb re-called the 5' RACE reads through MiXCR, storing one row per CDR3 protein. The sample carries about 70,000 distinct CDR3 sequences, roughly 8.9% recorded once. Time point meaning: blood at routine non-recurrence follow-up after resection. The material was PBMCs, obtained at follow-up. The receptor set was obtained from a female donor with early-stage non-small cell lung cancer.

This clonotype was picked up many times. V is TRBV7-2 and J is TRBJ2-7; 11 positions agree with TRBD2. Germline-derived CDR1 and CDR2 are SGHTA and FQGNSA. CDR3 size: 13 residues. J lost 6 bases, V lost 5 bases, and 3 bases had no gene match. CDR3 loop: CASSPGLAAEQYF. The CDR3 DNA sequence: TGTGCCAGCAGCCCGGGACTAGCGGCCGAGCAGTACTTC.

The table lists this clonotype with many counts. J is TRBJ2-2 and V is TRBV11-2, with D possibly being TRBD1 (5 bases). The germline V gene encodes CDR1 SGHAT and CDR2 FQNNGV. Trimming took off 5 bases at V and 1 base at J, with 8 bases between the two ends. This CDR3 is built from 14 residues. CDR3: CASSIDRNTGELFF. CDR3 bases: TGTGCCAGCAGCATCGACAGGAACACCGGGGAGCTGTTTTTT.

This clonotype has at least ten counts. The V gene is TRBV12-3 or TRBV12-4, the J gene TRBJ2-1; D is undetermined. The CDR3 spans 8 residues. Deletions cut 1 base from V and 14 bases from J, with 0 bases between. Here the CDR3 reads CASSLEFF. The CDR3 DNA reads TGTGCCAGCAGTTTAGAGTTCTTC.

This clonotype has at least ten counts. V usage is TRBV18 and J usage is TRBJ2-3; TRBD2 matches 7 bases. J was trimmed by 3 bases and V by 3 bases; bases with no gene match: 6. The CDR3 covers 15 residues. The germline V gene encodes CDR1 KGHSH and CDR2 LQKENI. CDR3 DNA sequence: TGTGCCAGCTCACCGGTAACGGGGGGAACAGATACGCAGTATTTT. This translates into CASSPVTGGTDTQYF.

This clonotype has ten or more counts. This rearrangement joins TRBV7-9 to TRBJ2-7; D is perhaps TRBD2 (6 bases). This CDR3 spans 12 amino acids. Germline V gene data show CDR1 as SEHNR and CDR2 as FQNEAQ (reference sequence). Trimming took 5 bases from V and 7 from J, leaving 12 bases between them. CDR3 nucleotide sequence: TGTGCCAGCAGCACGGCGGCGGGAGAGCAGTACTTC. Its translation: CASSTAAGEQYF.

This clonotype has at least ten counts. V is TRBV7-9 and J is TRBJ2-7; D is uncertain. The V gene's germline CDR1 is SEHNR and CDR2 FQNEAQ (reference sequence). Deletions cut 5 bases from V and 1 base from J, with 6 bases between. The CDR3 extends over 12 amino acids. The DNA of the CDR3 is TGTGCCAGCAGCCTCGGGTCCTACGAGCAGTACTTC. This sequence encodes CASSLGSYEQYF.

This clonotype was seen a few times. This chain uses TRBV7-2 with TRBJ2-1, with 9 bases fitting TRBD2. The CDR3 covers 15 residues. Germline V gives CDR1 SGHTA, CDR2 FQGNSA. V gave up 3 bases and J gave up 1 base; unmatched junction bases: 1. CDR3 residues: CASSFSGSSYNEQFF. DNA for the CDR3: TGTGCCAGCAGCTTTAGCGGGAGTTCCTACAATGAGCAGTTCTTC.

This clonotype was detected many times. The genes are TRBV18 and TRBJ2-2; unclear D gene. The CDR3 runs to 14 residues. The germline CDR1 and CDR2 sequences are KGHSH and LQKENI. Trimming stripped 2 bases from V and 1 base from J, with 5 bases between. The CDR3 nucleotides are TGTGCCAGCTCACCAGGGGAGAACACCGGGGAGCTGTTTTTT. Encoded protein: CASSPGENTGELFF.

In this sample, this clonotype turned up many times. The CDR3 protein is CASRDSTGELFF. The CDR3 bases are TGTGCCAGCAGGGACTCCACCGGGGAGCTGTTTTTT. V and J are TRBV6-6 and TRBJ2-2; D is possibly TRBD2 (5 bases). The CDR3 has 12 residues. The ends were cut back, 6 bases at V and 4 bases at J, with 6 bases in the middle. The germline V gene has CDR1 MNHNY and CDR2 SVGAGI (reference sequence).

This clonotype was counted a few times. The genes are TRBV7-2 and TRBJ1-1; a weak D match, TRBD1 (5 bases). The ends were cut back, 1 base at V and 5 bases at J, with 11 bases in the middle. The CDR3 runs to 14 residues. Germline V lookup: CDR1 SGHTA, CDR2 FQGNSA. CDR3 protein: CASSLGGELTEAFF. The CDR3 bases are TGTGCCAGCAGCTTAGGAGGGGAACTGACTGAAGCTTTCTTT.

This clonotype was seen more than once but under ten times. The chain has TRBV25-1 and TRBJ2-3; TRBD1 matches at 7 bases. V lost 3 bases and J lost 2; bases outside the gene matches: 5. CDR1 and CDR2 from the germline V gene are MGHDK and SYGVNS. CDR3 length: 15 residues. The CDR3 reads CASSEYRGFTDTQYF. The CDR3 DNA reads as TGTGCCAGCAGTGAGTACAGGGGTTTCACAGATACGCAGTATTTT.

This clonotype was detected many times. CDR3 protein: CASSWDSTGELFF. The DNA for the CDR3 is TGTGCCAGCAGTTGGGACAGCACCGGGGAGCTGTTTTTT. The genes are TRBV7-9 and TRBJ2-2; 7 bases agree with TRBD1. The CDR3 contains 13 residues. Trimming cost V 6 bases and J 4 bases; bases outside gene matches: 2. Per germline, CDR1 SEHNR and CDR2 FQNEAQ (reference sequence). Full variable domain (outside the CDR3, taken from reference TRBV7-9 and TRBJ2-2): DTGVSQNPRHKITKRGQNVTFRCDPISEHNRLYWYRQTLGQGPEFLTYFQNEAQLEKSRLLSDRFSAERPKGSFSTLEIQRTEQGDSAMYLCASSWDSTGELFFGEGSRLTVL.

This clonotype has at least ten counts. The rearrangement links TRBV7-3 to TRBJ2-3; 7 positions agree with TRBD2. The CDR3 contains 15 residues. Germline CDR1 SGHTA, CDR2 FQGTGA. V shed 4 bases, J shed 0 bases, and the junction held 4 bases outside the gene matches. CDR3: CASSYGLGSTDTQYF. CDR3 DNA sequence: TGTGCCAGCAGCTACGGACTAGGGAGCACAGATACGCAGTATTTT.

There are many counts of this clonotype. V gene TRBV3-1 combines with J gene TRBJ2-7, with D unclear. CDR1 is LGHDT and CDR2 is YNNKEL in the germline V gene (reference sequence). V was clipped by 2 bases and J by 6 bases, with 14 bases between them. This CDR3 spans 14 amino acids. In nucleotides, the CDR3 is TGTGCCAGCAGCCAAACCGGGTCGCCTGGCGAGCAGTACTTC. Protein product: CASSQTGSPGEQYF.

This clonotype was observed many times. J is TRBJ2-1 and V is TRBV19, with D tentatively TRBD1 (5 bases). Trimming cost V 4 bases and J 9 bases, with 19 bases left between them. This CDR3 has 15 residues. Germline V gene data show CDR1 as LNHDA and CDR2 as SQIVND (reference sequence). CDR3 coding DNA: TGTGCCAGTAGTACACCCCGGGCCCAGGGAATTGAGCAGTTCTTC. It translates to CASSTPRAQGIEQFF.